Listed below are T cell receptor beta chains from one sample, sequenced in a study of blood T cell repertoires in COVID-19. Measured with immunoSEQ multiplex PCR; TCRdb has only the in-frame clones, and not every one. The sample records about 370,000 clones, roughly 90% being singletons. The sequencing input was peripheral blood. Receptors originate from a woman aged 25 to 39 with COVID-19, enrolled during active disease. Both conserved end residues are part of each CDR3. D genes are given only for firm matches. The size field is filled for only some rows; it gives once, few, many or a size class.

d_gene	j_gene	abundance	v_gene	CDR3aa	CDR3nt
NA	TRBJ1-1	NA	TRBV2	CASDAGGPTEAFF	TGTGCCAGCGACGCCGGCGGTCCCACTGAAGCTTTCTTT
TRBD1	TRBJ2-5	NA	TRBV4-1	CASRRTGGKETQYF	TGCGCCAGCAGACGAACAGGGGGGAAAGAGACCCAGTACTTC
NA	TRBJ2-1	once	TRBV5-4	CASSFGGGNEQFF	TGTGCCAGCAGCTTCGGCGGCGGTAATGAGCAGTTCTTC
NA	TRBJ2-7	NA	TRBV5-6	CASSFRVVSYEQYF	TGTGCCAGCAGCTTCCGTGTTGTTTCCTACGAGCAGTACTTC
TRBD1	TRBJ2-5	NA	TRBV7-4	CASRTGGQETQYF	TGTGCCAGCAGAACAGGGGGGCAAGAGACCCAGTACTTC
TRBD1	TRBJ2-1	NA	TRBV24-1	CATSENGQGQFF	TGTGCCACCAGTGAAAACGGACAGGGTCAGTTCTTC
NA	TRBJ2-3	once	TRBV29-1	CSVKQVATDTQYF	TGCAGCGTTAAACAGGTGGCCACAGATACGCAGTATTTT
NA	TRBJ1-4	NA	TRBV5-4	CASSPGPRDLNEKLFF	TGTGCCAGCAGCCCCGGTCCCAGGGACTTAAATGAAAAACTGTTTTTT
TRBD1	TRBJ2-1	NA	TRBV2	CASSHTPGQGYNEQFF	TGTGCCAGCAGTCACACACCGGGACAGGGCTACAATGAGCAGTTCTTC
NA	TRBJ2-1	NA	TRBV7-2	CASKEALLSNEQFF	TGTGCCTCCAAGGAGGCCCTTCTCTCTAATGAGCAGTTCTTC
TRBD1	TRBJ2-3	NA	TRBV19	CASSIRWDRSTDTQYF	TGTGCCAGTAGTATAAGGTGGGACAGATCCACAGATACGCAGTATTTT
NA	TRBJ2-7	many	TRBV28	CASSFTETGYEQYF	TGTGCCAGCAGTTTCACTGAGACAGGATACGAGCAGTACTTC
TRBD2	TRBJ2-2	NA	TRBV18	CASSPLRGGFTGELFF	TGTGCCAGCTCACCCTTGCGGGGGGGATTCACCGGGGAGCTGTTTTTT
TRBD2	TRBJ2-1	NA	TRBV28	CASSFLTSGGANEQFF	TGTGCCAGCAGTTTCTTGACTAGCGGGGGGGCGAATGAGCAGTTCTTC
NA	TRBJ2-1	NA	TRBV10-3	CATKSGSSYNEQFF	TGTGCCACCAAGAGCGGCAGCTCCTACAATGAGCAGTTCTTC
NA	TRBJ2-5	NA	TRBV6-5	CASSYPFRETQYF	TGTGCCAGCAGTTACCCGTTCAGGGAGACCCAGTACTTC
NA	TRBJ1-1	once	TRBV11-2	CASSQHRDTEAFF	TGTGCCAGCAGCCAACACCGGGACACTGAAGCTTTCTTT
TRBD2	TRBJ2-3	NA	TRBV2	CASSALAASTDTQYF	TGTGCCAGCAGTGCACTAGCGGCGAGCACAGATACGCAGTATTTT
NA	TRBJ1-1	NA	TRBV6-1	CASSEEIGLPNTEAFF	TGTGCCAGCAGTGAAGAAATAGGACTCCCGAACACTGAAGCTTTCTTT
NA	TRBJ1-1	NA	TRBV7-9	CASSAPSGRDTEAFF	TGTGCCAGCAGCGCCCCCTCGGGGAGGGACACTGAAGCTTTCTTT
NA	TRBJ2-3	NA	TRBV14	CASSSGGSYTDTQYF	TGTGCCAGCAGTTCGGGTGGCTCCTACACAGATACGCAGTATTTT
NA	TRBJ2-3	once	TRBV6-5	CASSYSGGGGTDTQYF	TGTGCCAGCAGTTACTCAGGGGGTGGGGGCACAGATACGCAGTATTTT
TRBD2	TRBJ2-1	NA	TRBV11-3	CASGLSVSGGDRGNEQFF	TGTGCCAGCGGACTCTCCGTTAGCGGGGGGGATAGGGGCAATGAGCAGTTCTTC
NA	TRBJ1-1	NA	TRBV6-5	CASSYEGRSTEAFF	TGTGCCAGCAGTTACGAGGGCAGGAGCACTGAAGCTTTCTTT
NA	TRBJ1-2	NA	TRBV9	CASSRMGGDYGYTF	TGTGCCAGCAGCCGTATGGGGGGGGACTATGGCTACACCTTC